Shown below are 16 T cell receptor beta chains from a single sample sequenced in a study of T-cell memory formation after mild COVID-19. TCRdb itself ran the 5' RACE reads through MiXCR, one entry per CDR3 protein. The sample carries 300,000 or so distinct CDR3 sequences, 15% to 20% recorded once. The sample was PBMCs or a T cell subset sorted from them (not recorded which). These TCRs come from a man aged 18-30 years who had mild COVID-19 (a few samples of this study predate the infection). Cell type and time point are not known.

The rearrangement links TRBV7-2 to TRBJ2-3; TRBD2 aligns across 12 bases. V was clipped by 5 bases and J by 2 bases; unmatched bases: 5. This CDR3 comprises 16 residues. Germline-derived CDR1 and CDR2 are SGHTA and FQGNSA. The CDR3 loop reads CASSAPSGGATDTQYF. CDR3 coding DNA: TGTGCCAGCAGCGCCCCTAGCGGGGGGGCCACAGATACGCAGTATTTT.

The chain carries TRBV2 and TRBJ2-2; 9 bases match TRBD1. The ends lost 6 bases at V and 9 bases at J; junction bases unmatched: 11. Germline CDR1 and CDR2: SNHLY and FYNNEI. The CDR3 is made up of 15 amino acids. The CDR3 sequence is CASSPRTGEHRELFF. The CDR3 DNA sequence: TGTGCCAGCAGCCCTAGGACAGGGGAGCACCGGGAGCTGTTTTTT.

The gene calls are TRBV27 and TRBJ2-3, with D hard to call. The CDR3 extends over 15 amino acids. V lost 3 bases to trimming and J lost 0 bases, with 10 bases between them. CDR1 and CDR2 (germline): MNHEY, SMNVEV (reference sequence). CDR3 in amino acids: CASSLGTLSTDTQYF. The CDR3 DNA follows: TGTGCCAGCAGTTTGGGCACCCTTAGCACAGATACGCAGTATTTT.

The chain links TRBV6-2 or TRBV6-3 to TRBJ1-2; perhaps TRBD1 as D (6 bases). The V end lost 2 bases, the J end lost 3 bases, and 13 bases lay between the germline ends. The CDR3 has 15 residues. The germline gives CDR1 MNHEY, CDR2 SVGEGT. CDR3 coding DNA: TGTGCCAGCAGTTACGGGGGGGCGATGCACTATGGCTACACCTTC. Residues: CASSYGGAMHYGYTF.

The chain combines TRBV5-1 with TRBJ2-3, with D possibly matching TRBD2 (5 bases). V was clipped by 4 bases and J by 1 base, with 13 bases between them. This CDR3 is built from 15 residues. Germline CDR1 is SGHRS and CDR2 is YFSETQ. The CDR3 protein is CASSRRAPGTDTQYF. CDR3 nucleotide sequence: TGCGCCAGCAGCCGGCGGGCACCCGGCACAGATACGCAGTATTTT.

V and J are TRBV7-3 and TRBJ2-3, with 7 positions matching TRBD1. Trimming removed 4 bases from V and 0 bases from J; junction bases left unmatched: 7. This CDR3 spans 16 amino acids. Germline V CDR1 and CDR2: SGHTA, FQGTGA. The CDR3 coding sequence is TGTGCCAGCAGCTCGAGACAGGGAGCTAGCACAGATACGCAGTATTTT. It specifies CASSSRQGASTDTQYF.

Many counts were recorded for this clonotype. V usage is TRBV20-1 and J usage is TRBJ2-2; D is unresolved. Germline V gives CDR1 DFQATT, CDR2 SNEGSKA (reference sequence). The V and J ends lost 3 bases and 6 bases respectively, with 11 bases between them. CDR3 size: 13 residues. The CDR3 loop reads CSARTRPAGELFF. In nucleotides, the CDR3 is TGCAGTGCTAGGACCCGGCCGGCCGGGGAGCTGTTTTTT.

This clonotype showed up just a few times. This chain joins TRBV5-1 and TRBJ2-3, with 15 positions matching TRBD2. The CDR3 loop spans 18 amino acids. V dropped 4 bases and J dropped 0; count of bases not matched to a gene: 6. The germline CDR1 and CDR2 sequences are SGHRS and YFSETQ. CDR3 region: CASSTGLAGGSSTDTQYF. CDR3 in DNA: TGCGCCAGCAGCACGGGACTAGCGGGGGGTTCTAGCACAGATACGCAGTATTTT.

This chain joins TRBV5-1 and TRBJ2-5; D remains unclear. CDR1 and CDR2 from the germline V gene are SGHRS and YFSETQ. Trimming left V 4 bases short and J 4 bases short, with 8 bases between. The length of the CDR3 is 12 residues. CDR3 in amino acids: CASSRHPETQYF. Here the CDR3 DNA reads TGCGCCAGCAGCCGTCACCCAGAGACCCAGTACTTC. Supplemented by reference TRBV5-1 and TRBJ2-5, the full variable domain reads KAGVTQTPRYLIKTRGQQVTLSCSPISGHRSVSWYQQTPGQGLQFLFEYFSETQRNKGNFPGRFSGRQFSNSRSEMNVSTLELGDSALYLCASSRHPETQYFGPGTRLLVL.

The chain employs TRBV6-5 and TRBJ2-3; the match to TRBD1 covers 8 bases. V lost 0 bases and J lost 2; bases outside the gene matches: 7. The CDR3 is made up of 17 amino acids. The germline V gene encodes CDR1 MNHEY and CDR2 SVGAGI. The CDR3 nucleotides are TGTGCCAGCAGTTACTCGTACGGACAGGGTTTCACAGATACGCAGTATTTT. Translation gives CASSYSYGQGFTDTQYF.

This chain joins TRBV2 and TRBJ2-4, with D hard to call. The CDR3 has 15 residues. The V gene's germline CDR1 is SNHLY and CDR2 FYNNEI. Trimming cost V 6 bases and J 4 bases, with 16 bases left between them. In nucleotides, the CDR3 is TGTGCCAGCAGAGAACCCGGAACCTTAAAAAACATTCAGTACTTC. This encodes CASREPGTLKNIQYF.

This clonotype has just a few counts. The V gene is TRBV4-3, the J gene TRBJ1-2, with D possibly being TRBD1 (6 bases). From germline, CDR1 is LGHNA and CDR2 YSLEER. The length of the CDR3 is 17 residues. V lost 3 bases to trimming and J lost 1 base, with 18 bases between them. As DNA, the CDR3 is TGCGCCAGCAGCCATCTTCAAGTGGACAGTCTTAACTATGGCTACACCTTC. As protein: CASSHLQVDSLNYGYTF.

The chain links TRBV6-5 to TRBJ2-7; tentatively, D is TRBD1 (5 bases). The CDR3 covers 13 residues. Germline V gene lookup returns CDR1 MNHEY and CDR2 SVGAGI. V gave up 6 bases and J gave up 1 base, with 10 bases separating them. This CDR3 reads CASRSRASYEQYF. CDR3 bases: TGTGCCAGCAGATCCAGGGCATCCTACGAGCAGTACTTC.

This clonotype was detected ten times or more. The V gene is TRBV5-1, the J gene TRBJ1-1, with unresolved D. The germline V gene encodes CDR1 SGHRS and CDR2 YFSETQ. The CDR3 runs to 12 residues. V lost 5 bases and J 1 base, leaving 6 bases between the germline ends. The CDR3 DNA reads as TGCGCCAGCAGAGAGGAGAACACTGAAGCTTTCTTT. Translating gives CASREENTEAFF.

This clonotype appeared a few times. V gene TRBV27 combines with J gene TRBJ2-3, with D possibly being TRBD2 (6 bases). The ends were cut back, 6 bases at V and 2 bases at J, with 12 bases in the middle. CDR3 length equals 14 residues. Germline CDR1 is MNHEY and CDR2 is SMNVEV (reference sequence). The CDR3 nucleotides are TGTGCCAGCAGCACGACTAGGCTCACAGATACGCAGTATTTT. It yields the protein CASSTTRLTDTQYF.

The CDR3 spells CASRPGQGSGEQFF. The CDR3 DNA follows: TGTGCCAGCAGACCGGGACAGGGGAGCGGAGAGCAGTTCTTC. The chain employs TRBV12-3 or TRBV12-4 and TRBJ2-1; TRBD1 matches at 10 bases. J gave up 10 bases and V 6 bases, and 9 bases lay outside the gene matches. The CDR3 has 14 residues.